These T cell receptor beta chains were read from a single sample in a study of blood T cell repertoires in COVID-19. Assay used: immunoSEQ multiplex PCR; TCRdb lists only in-frame clones, some missing. Seen here are under 200,000 clones, 70% to 90% observed once, and the top ten hold less than 6.5%. Sequenced sample: peripheral blood. These receptor sequences come from a woman aged 45-59 years with COVID-19, enrolled during active disease. Both conserved end residues are part of each CDR3. D genes are given only for firm matches. Expanded clones get a size class; other rows say once, few or many, or leave the size out.

d_call | j_call | v_call | clone_size | cdr3_nt | cdr3_aa
NA | TRBJ2-7 | TRBV7-2 | NA | TGTGCCAGCAGCTTGGGAGGGGGGGCGAAGGACTACGAGCAGTACTTC | CASSLGGGAKDYEQYF
TRBD1 | TRBJ2-3 | TRBV5-1 | NA | TGCGCCAGCAGCTGGGGAACGGGACAGGGGACAGATACGCAGTATTTT | CASSWGTGQGTDTQYF
NA | TRBJ2-2 | TRBV19 | many | TGTGCCAGTAGTCCCGGGTGGGACACCGGGGAGCTGTTTTTT | CASSPGWDTGELFF
NA | TRBJ1-6 | TRBV30 | NA | TGTGCCTGGAGTGTACTTTCACCCCTCCACTTT | CAWSVLSPLHF
NA | TRBJ1-5 | TRBV6-1 | NA | TGTGCCAGCAGTGAAGAGTTTTCGGGACAAGCCAATCAGCCCCAGCATTTT | CASSEEFSGQANQPQHF
NA | TRBJ1-5 | TRBV6-5 | NA | TGTGCCAGCATCCCCCAGGGGAGGGATCAGCCCCAGCATTTT | CASIPQGRDQPQHF
NA | TRBJ2-5 | TRBV6-5 | NA | TGTGCCAGCAGTACCGGAGGGGACCAAGAGACCCAGTACTTC | CASSTGGDQETQYF
NA | TRBJ2-3 | TRBV6-1 | NA | TGTGCCAGCAGTGAAATCGCGGGGGCCACAGATACGCAGTATTTT | CASSEIAGATDTQYF
NA | TRBJ2-3 | TRBV6-6 | NA | TGTGCCAGCAGTTACCCCATCACAGATACGCAGTATTTT | CASSYPITDTQYF
TRBD1 | TRBJ1-2 | TRBV10-3 | once | TGTGCCATCAGTGTTCCCGGGACAGGGGATGGCTACACCTTC | CAISVPGTGDGYTF
TRBD1 | TRBJ2-7 | TRBV2 | NA | TGTGCCAGCAGTAAGGACAGGGGGCTCCCCTACGAGCAGTACTTC | CASSKDRGLPYEQYF
TRBD1 | TRBJ2-1 | TRBV27 | few | TGTGCCAGCAGTCCCGGACAGGCCCCCAACAATGAGCAGTTCTTC | CASSPGQAPNNEQFF
TRBD2 | TRBJ2-2 | TRBV5-4 | many | TGTGCCAGCAGGGCAGGACTAGCGGGGGGCAACACCGGGGAGCTGTTTTTT | CASRAGLAGGNTGELFF
TRBD1 | TRBJ1-3 | TRBV28 | NA | TGTGCCAGCAGTTGGGGACAGGGGATTACTGGAAACACCATATATTTT | CASSWGQGITGNTIYF
TRBD1 | TRBJ2-7 | TRBV11-2 | NA | TGTGCCAGCAGCTGGGACAGATACTACGAGCAGTACTTC | CASSWDRYYEQYF
NA | TRBJ2-5 | TRBV11-2 | NA | TGTGCCAGCAGCTTAGATCGAGCGGAAGTAGAGACCCAGTACTTC | CASSLDRAEVETQYF
NA | TRBJ2-5 | TRBV30 | NA | TGTGCCTGGAGTGTACGGGACTGGACACAACAAGAGACCCAGTACTTC | CAWSVRDWTQQETQYF
NA | TRBJ2-7 | TRBV7-9 | NA | TGTGCCAGCAGCTTAGCGGGGGCCCCTTCCTACGAGCAGTACTTC | CASSLAGAPSYEQYF
NA | TRBJ1-6 | TRBV2 | NA | TGTGCCAGCAGTGAAACATATAATTCACCCCTCCACTTT | CASSETYNSPLHF
TRBD2 | TRBJ2-7 | TRBV10-3 | NA | TGTGCCATCAGTGAAGGGAGCGGGGGTTACTACGAGCAGTACTTC | CAISEGSGGYYEQYF
TRBD2 | TRBJ2-2 | TRBV7-9 | NA | TGTGCCAGCAGCGCCTCGGGGGGGCAATTAGCCGGGGAGCTGTTTTTT | CASSASGGQLAGELFF
TRBD2 | TRBJ2-3 | TRBV2 | NA | TGTGCCAGCAGTGAACGTAGCGGGGATCCCGATACGCAGTATTTT | CASSERSGDPDTQYF
NA | TRBJ1-6 | TRBV30 | NA | TGTGCCTGGAGTGTTGGGACACTAAATAATTCACCCCTCCACTTT | CAWSVGTLNNSPLHF
TRBD1 | TRBJ1-4 | TRBV18 | NA | TGTGCCAGCTCACCAGGGACAGGGAACGAAAAACTGTTTTTT | CASSPGTGNEKLFF
TRBD1 | TRBJ1-2 | TRBV4-1 | NA | TGCGCCAGCAGCCAAAAAGACAGGGGGGGCGGCTACACCTTC | CASSQKDRGGGYTF
NA | TRBJ2-3 | TRBV6-4 | NA | TGTGCCAGCAGTGAGGGTGGGCGCCACGGAGATACGCAGTATTTT | CASSEGGRHGDTQYF
NA | TRBJ1-5 | TRBV11-2 | NA | TGTGCCAGCAGCTCGTATAGCAATCAGCCCCAGCATTTT | CASSSYSNQPQHF
TRBD1 | TRBJ1-1 | TRBV5-4 | NA | TGTGCCAGCAGCGAGGGGGGACAGGCCAACACTGAAGCTTTCTTT | CASSEGGQANTEAFF
NA | TRBJ2-1 | TRBV5-4 | NA | TGTGCCAGCAGCTTGGGAGGAAGCTCCTACAATGAGCAGTTCTTC | CASSLGGSSYNEQFF
TRBD1 | TRBJ2-2 | TRBV30 | NA | TGTGCCTGGAGTCACAGGGGGCAAGGGGAGCTGTTTTTT | CAWSHRGQGELFF
NA | TRBJ1-3 | TRBV7-2 | NA | TGTGCCAGCAGCACCTCCACAGGGTTCTCTGGAAACACCATATATTTT | CASSTSTGFSGNTIYF
NA | TRBJ2-1 | TRBV5-4 | NA | TGTGCCAGCAACCTCCATAGCGGTGAGCAGTTCTTC | CASNLHSGEQFF
TRBD2 | TRBJ2-5 | TRBV7-6 | NA | TGTGCCAGCAGTTTCGGGGGGTCCCTCCTACAAGAGACCCAGTACTTC | CASSFGGSLLQETQYF
NA | TRBJ1-6 | TRBV7-2 | NA | TGTGCCAGCAGCTCGACTGCTCCTAATTCACCCCTCCACTTT | CASSSTAPNSPLHF
NA | TRBJ1-3 | TRBV6-2/TRBV6-3 | NA | TGTGCCAGCAGTTACGGGCTAGACAGGTCGAAAACCTCTGGAAACACCATATATTTT | CASSYGLDRSKTSGNTIYF
NA | TRBJ1-2 | TRBV25-1 | few | TGTGCCAGCAGTGAATCTTTCGGCTACACCTTC | CASSESFGYTF